This T cell receptor (beta chain) was identified in a study of cytomegalovirus exposure and HLA in healthy donors. General study points: Three CMV-associated chains proved CMV antigen-specific in vitro.

As regards this clone: Its antigen is not known.

It was with 60 Vbeta and 13 Jbeta primers that the PCR ran. Some clones are missing from TCRdb's copy, which holds only in-frame ones; the method was immunoSEQ multiplex PCR. The table records 150,000 to 180,000 clones, about 76% of them present only once. Trimming shortened V by 7 bases and J by 3 bases, and 15 bases separated the two germline ends. This CDR3 spans 15 amino acids. Germline V lookup: CDR1 SNHLY, CDR2 FYNNEI. Sequenced material: PBMCs. This receptor was taken from a man aged 25-45 years in good health and CMV-seropositive. The chain is built from TRBV2 and TRBJ1-4; weak D call: TRBD1 (6 bases). The CDR3 spells CASMPQGPPNEKLFF. Written as DNA, the CDR3 is TGTGCCAGCATGCCACAGGGACCTCCTAATGAAAAACTGTTTTTT.